This T cell receptor beta chain was sequenced in a study of CXCR3-negative and CXCR3-positive naive CD8 T cells. Findings of the study overall: The TRB CDR3s that CXCR3-positive naive cells carried were more hydrophobic than those of CXCR3-negative naive cells.

Note on this clonotype: Its antigen is still unknown.

Germline lookup yields CDR1 MDHEN and CDR2 SYDVKM. The CDR3 is made up of 14 amino acids. The method, 5' RACE with UMI labels, was used to prepare the TRB cDNA libraries. TCRdb reprocessed the 5' RACE reads and stores each CDR3 protein as one record, lacking DNA. The specimen's table records about 130,000 distinct CDR3 sequences. The specimen was naive CXCR3+ CD8+ T cells from blood. Subset noted: CD45RO-CCR7+CD27+CD95- naive CD8+ T cells expressing CXCR3 (TNR3+). The origin of this receptor is a human donor in good health. Some clones in this sample may be carry-over from other donors' samples. V usage is TRBV28 and J usage is TRBJ2-4; TCRdb names TRBD2, which stays unverified in the absence of DNA. The CDR3 here is CASLSPGLQNIQYF.